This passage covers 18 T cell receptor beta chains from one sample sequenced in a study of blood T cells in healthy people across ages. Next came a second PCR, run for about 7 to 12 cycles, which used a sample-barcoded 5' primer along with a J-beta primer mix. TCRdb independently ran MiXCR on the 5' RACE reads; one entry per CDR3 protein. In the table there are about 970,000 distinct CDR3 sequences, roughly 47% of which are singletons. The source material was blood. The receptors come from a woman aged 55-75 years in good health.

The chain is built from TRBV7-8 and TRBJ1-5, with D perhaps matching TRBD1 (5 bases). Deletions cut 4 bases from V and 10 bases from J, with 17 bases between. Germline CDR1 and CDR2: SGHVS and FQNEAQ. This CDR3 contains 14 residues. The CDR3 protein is CASSWIGQGRPQHF. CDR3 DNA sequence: TGTGCCAGCAGCTGGATCGGGCAGGGTCGACCCCAGCATTTT. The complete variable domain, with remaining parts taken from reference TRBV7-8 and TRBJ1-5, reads GAGVSQSPRYKVAKRGQDVALRCDPISGHVSLFWYQQALGQGPEFLTYFQNEAQLDKSGLPSDRFFAERPEGSVSTLKIQRTQQEDSAVYLCASSWIGQGRPQHFGDGTRLSIL.

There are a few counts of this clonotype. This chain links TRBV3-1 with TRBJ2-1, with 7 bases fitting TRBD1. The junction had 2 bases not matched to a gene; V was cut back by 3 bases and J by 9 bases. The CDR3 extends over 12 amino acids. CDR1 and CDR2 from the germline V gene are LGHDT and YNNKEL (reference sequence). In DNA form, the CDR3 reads TGTGCCAGCAGCCAGGACAGGTTTGAGCAGTTCTTC. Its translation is CASSQDRFEQFF.

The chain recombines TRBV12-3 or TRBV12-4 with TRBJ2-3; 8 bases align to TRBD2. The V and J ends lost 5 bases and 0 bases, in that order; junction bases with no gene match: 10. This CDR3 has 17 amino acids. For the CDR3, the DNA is TGTGCCAGCAGTCTCCGGGGACTAGTGTCTAGCACAGATACGCAGTATTTT. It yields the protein CASSLRGLVSSTDTQYF.

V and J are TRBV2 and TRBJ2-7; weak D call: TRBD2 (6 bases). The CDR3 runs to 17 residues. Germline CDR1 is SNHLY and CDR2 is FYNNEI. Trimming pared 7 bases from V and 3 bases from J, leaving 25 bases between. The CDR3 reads CASTKQIGAGLGYEQYF. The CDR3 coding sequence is TGTGCCAGCACTAAGCAAATTGGGGCGGGGCTCGGCTACGAGCAGTACTTC. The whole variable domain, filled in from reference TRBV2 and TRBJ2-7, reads EPEVTQTPSHQVTQMGQEVILRCVPISNHLYFYWYRQILGQKVEFLVSFYNNEISEKSEIFDDQFSVERPDGSNFTLKIRSTKLEDSAMYFCASTKQIGAGLGYEQYFGPGTRLTVT.

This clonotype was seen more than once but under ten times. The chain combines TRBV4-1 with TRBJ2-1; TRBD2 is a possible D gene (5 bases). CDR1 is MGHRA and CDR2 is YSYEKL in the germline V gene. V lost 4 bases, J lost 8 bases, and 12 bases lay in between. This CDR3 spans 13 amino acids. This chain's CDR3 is CASSLEGFDEQFF. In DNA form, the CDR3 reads TGCGCCAGCAGCCTCGAGGGTTTCGATGAGCAGTTCTTC.

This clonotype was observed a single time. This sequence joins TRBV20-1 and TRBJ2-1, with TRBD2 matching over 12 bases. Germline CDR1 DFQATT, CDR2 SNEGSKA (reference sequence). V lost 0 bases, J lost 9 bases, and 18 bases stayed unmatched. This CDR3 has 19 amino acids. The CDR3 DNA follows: TGCAGTGCTAGAGATCTGAGCCTAGCGGGAGGGCCTGAATCGTCTGAGCAGTTCTTC. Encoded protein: CSARDLSLAGGPESSEQFF.

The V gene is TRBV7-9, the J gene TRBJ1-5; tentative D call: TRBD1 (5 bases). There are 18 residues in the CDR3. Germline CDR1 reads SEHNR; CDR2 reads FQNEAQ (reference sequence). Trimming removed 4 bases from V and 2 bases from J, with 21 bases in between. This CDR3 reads CASSSDARGGRGNQPQHF. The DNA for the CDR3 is TGTGCCAGCAGCTCCGACGCCCGTGGGGGAAGGGGCAATCAGCCCCAGCATTTT.

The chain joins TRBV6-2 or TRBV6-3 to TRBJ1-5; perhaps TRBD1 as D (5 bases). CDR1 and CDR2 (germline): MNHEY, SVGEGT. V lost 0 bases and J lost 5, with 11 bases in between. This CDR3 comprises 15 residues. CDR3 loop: CASSYSGGTHQPQHF. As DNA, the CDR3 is TGTGCCAGCAGTTACTCTGGGGGAACCCATCAGCCCCAGCATTTT.

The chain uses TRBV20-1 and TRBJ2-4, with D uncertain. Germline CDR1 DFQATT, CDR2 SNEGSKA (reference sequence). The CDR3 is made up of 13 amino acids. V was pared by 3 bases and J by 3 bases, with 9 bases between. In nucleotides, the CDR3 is TGCAGTGCTAGTTCCAGTTACAAAAACATTCAGTACTTC. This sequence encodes CSASSSYKNIQYF.

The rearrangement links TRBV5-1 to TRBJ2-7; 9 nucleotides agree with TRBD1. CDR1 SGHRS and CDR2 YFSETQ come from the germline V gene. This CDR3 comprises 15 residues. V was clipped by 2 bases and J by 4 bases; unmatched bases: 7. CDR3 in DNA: TGCGCCAGCAGCTTTGCCGGGACAGGGAATTACGAGCAGTACTTC. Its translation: CASSFAGTGNYEQYF.

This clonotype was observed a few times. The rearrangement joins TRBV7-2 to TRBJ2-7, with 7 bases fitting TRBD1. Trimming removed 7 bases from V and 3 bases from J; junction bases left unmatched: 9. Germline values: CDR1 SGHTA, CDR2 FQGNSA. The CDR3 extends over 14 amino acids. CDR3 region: CASKPGGGSYEQYF. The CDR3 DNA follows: TGTGCCAGCAAACCAGGGGGTGGGAGCTACGAGCAGTACTTC.

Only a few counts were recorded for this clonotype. CDR3 in DNA: TGCAGTGCTAGAGATAGGACAAGGAGGGTGGAGACCCAGTACTTC. This codes for CSARDRTRRVETQYF. The chain recombines TRBV20-1 with TRBJ2-5; D might be TRBD2 (6 bases). Germline V gives CDR1 DFQATT, CDR2 SNEGSKA (reference sequence). CDR3 size: 15 residues. The V end was cut by 0 bases, the J end by 5 bases, with 16 bases between.

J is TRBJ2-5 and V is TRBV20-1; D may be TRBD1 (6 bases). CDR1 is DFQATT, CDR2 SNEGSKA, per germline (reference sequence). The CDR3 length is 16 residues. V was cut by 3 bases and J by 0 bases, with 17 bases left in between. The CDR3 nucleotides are TGCAGTGCTAGTAAGGGTCAGGGGTTGCACCAAGAGACCCAGTACTTC. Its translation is CSASKGQGLHQETQYF.

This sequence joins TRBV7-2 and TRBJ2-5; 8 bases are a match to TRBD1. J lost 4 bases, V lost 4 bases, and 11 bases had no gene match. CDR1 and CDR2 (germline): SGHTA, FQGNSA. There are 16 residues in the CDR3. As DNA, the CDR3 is TGTGCCAGCAGCTCCAGGGCAGGGGGCAACGTAGAGACCCAGTACTTC. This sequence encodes CASSSRAGGNVETQYF. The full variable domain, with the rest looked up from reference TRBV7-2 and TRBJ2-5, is GAGVSQSPSNKVTEKGKDVELRCDPISGHTALYWYRQSLGQGLEFLIYFQGNSAPDKSGLPSDRFSAERTGGSVSTLTIQRTQQEDSAVYLCASSSRAGGNVETQYFGPGTRLLVL.

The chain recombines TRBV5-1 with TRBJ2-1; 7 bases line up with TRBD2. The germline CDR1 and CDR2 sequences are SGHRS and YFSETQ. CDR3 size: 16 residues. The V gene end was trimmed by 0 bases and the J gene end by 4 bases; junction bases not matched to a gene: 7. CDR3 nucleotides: TGCGCCAGCAGCTTGGCCTGGACTAGTAGGTACAATGAGCAGTTCTTC. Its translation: CASSLAWTSRYNEQFF.

The CDR3: CASSLFRDQGLDAEQYF. The CDR3 DNA reads TGCGCCAGCAGCTTGTTTCGGGATCAGGGCCTTGACGCGGAGCAGTACTTC. The genes are TRBV5-1 and TRBJ2-7, with D perhaps matching TRBD1 or TRBD2 (5 bases each). Germline assignment: CDR1 SGHRS and CDR2 YFSETQ. Trimming shortened V by 1 base and J by 7 bases, and 24 bases separated the two germline ends. The CDR3 covers 17 residues.

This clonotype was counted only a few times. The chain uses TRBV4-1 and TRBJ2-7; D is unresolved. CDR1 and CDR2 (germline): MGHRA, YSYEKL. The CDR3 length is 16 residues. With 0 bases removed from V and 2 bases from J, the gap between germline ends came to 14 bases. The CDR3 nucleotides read TGCGCCAGCAGCCAAGATTGGGTCAATTACCCCTACGAGCAGTACTTC. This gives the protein CASSQDWVNYPYEQYF.

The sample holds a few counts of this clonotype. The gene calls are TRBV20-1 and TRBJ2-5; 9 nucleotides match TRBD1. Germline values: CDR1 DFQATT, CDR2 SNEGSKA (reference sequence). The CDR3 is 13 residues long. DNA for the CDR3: TGCAGGGCCGGGACAGGGAACCAAGAGACCCAGTACTTC. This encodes CRAGTGNQETQYF.